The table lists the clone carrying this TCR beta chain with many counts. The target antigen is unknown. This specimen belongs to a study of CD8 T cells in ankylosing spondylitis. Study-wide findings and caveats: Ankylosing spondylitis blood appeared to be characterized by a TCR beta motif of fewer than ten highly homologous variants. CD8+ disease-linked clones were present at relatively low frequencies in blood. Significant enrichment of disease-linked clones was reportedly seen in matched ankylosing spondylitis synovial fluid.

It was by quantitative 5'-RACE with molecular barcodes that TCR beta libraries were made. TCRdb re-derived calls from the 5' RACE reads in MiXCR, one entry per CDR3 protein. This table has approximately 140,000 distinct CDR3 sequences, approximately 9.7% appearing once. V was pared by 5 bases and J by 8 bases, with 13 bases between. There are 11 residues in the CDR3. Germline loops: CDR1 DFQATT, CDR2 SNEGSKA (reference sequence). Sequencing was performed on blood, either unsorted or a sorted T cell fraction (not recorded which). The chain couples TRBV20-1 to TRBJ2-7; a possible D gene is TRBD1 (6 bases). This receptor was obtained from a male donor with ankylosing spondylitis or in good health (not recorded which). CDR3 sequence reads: CSAAAGTKQYF. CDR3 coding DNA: TGCAGTGCTGCAGCCGGGACAAAGCAGTACTTC.